The 17 T cell receptor beta chains below were found in one sample sequenced in a study of radiotherapy plus CTLA-4 blockade in lung cancer. Profiled with immunoSEQ multiplex PCR; TCRdb holds only in-frame clones, not every one. The data hold more than 30,000 clones, with roughly 70% observed a single time. This specimen was peripheral blood, taken from a patient treated with radiotherapy plus ipilimumab. These receptors were obtained from a human donor with non-small cell lung cancer who had stable disease on radiotherapy plus ipilimumab.

The chain joins TRBV30 to TRBJ2-3; D call uncertain. The CDR3 is made up of 12 amino acids. In germline, CDR1 is GTSNPN, CDR2 SVGIG (reference sequence). V was pared by 4 bases and J by 5 bases, with 10 bases between. The CDR3 reads CAWTPKGDTQYF. The DNA of the CDR3 is TGTGCCTGGACCCCTAAGGGAGATACGCAGTATTTT.

This chain connects TRBV4-1 to TRBJ2-2; 8 nucleotides agree with TRBD1. With 4 bases clipped from V and 3 bases from J, the junction kept 10 bases outside the gene matches. Germline V gene data show CDR1 as MGHRA and CDR2 as YSYEKL. This CDR3 has 17 residues. The CDR3 protein is CASSPRTGGRDTGELFF. In DNA, the CDR3 is TGCGCCAGCAGCCCTCGTACAGGGGGACGGGACACCGGGGAGCTGTTTTTT.

The V gene is TRBV7-9, the J gene TRBJ1-5, with 12 bases lining up with TRBD1. J was trimmed by 4 bases and V by 4 bases; bases with no gene match: 8. This CDR3 spans 17 amino acids. Germline V lookup: CDR1 SEHNR, CDR2 FQNEAQ (reference sequence). The CDR3 region has the DNA TGTGCCAGCAGCTCATCCGGGACAGGGGGCCTTAATCAGCCCCAGCATTTT. Its translation: CASSSSGTGGLNQPQHF.

V usage is TRBV27 and J usage is TRBJ2-5, with D possibly matching TRBD1 (6 bases). This CDR3 has 17 amino acids. V was cut by 7 bases and J by 4 bases, with 25 bases left in between. Germline CDR1 and CDR2: MNHEY and SMNVEV (reference sequence). The CDR3 DNA is TGTGCCAGCACCTTAACAGGGAAGGGCCACAATGGAGAGACCCAGTACTTC. It specifies CASTLTGKGHNGETQYF.

The chain links TRBV5-1 to TRBJ2-7; D gene unclear. CDR3 length: 13 residues. Germline CDR1 and CDR2: SGHRS and YFSETQ. Trimming cost V 7 bases and J 3 bases, with 14 bases left between them. This chain's CDR3 is CASSPGNNYEQYF. In nucleotides, the CDR3 is TGCGCCAGCTCCCCAGGAAATAACTACGAGCAGTACTTC. The full variable domain, with the rest looked up from reference TRBV5-1 and TRBJ2-7, is KAGVTQTPRYLIKTRGQQVTLSCSPISGHRSVSWYQQTPGQGLQFLFEYFSETQRNKGNFPGRFSGRQFSNSRSEMNVSTLELGDSALYLCASSPGNNYEQYFGPGTRLTVT.

This rearrangement joins TRBV12-5 to TRBJ2-5; no definite D call. CDR1 LGHNT and CDR2 FRNRAP come from the germline V gene. The length of the CDR3 is 13 residues. V shed 2 bases and J shed 2 bases, with 6 bases lying between them. CDR3 protein: CASGLMRQETQYF. The CDR3, as DNA: TGTGCTAGTGGTTTGATGCGGCAAGAGACCCAGTACTTC.

The CDR3, as DNA: TGTGCCAGCAGCTTAGCACCACAGGGGAACTATGGCTACACCTTC. It translates to CASSLAPQGNYGYTF. The chain joins TRBV7-8 to TRBJ1-2, with 7 bases aligning to TRBD1. V lost 0 bases, J lost 2 bases, and 3 bases stayed unmatched. This CDR3 is built from 15 residues. Germline V gene data show CDR1 as SGHVS and CDR2 as FQNEAQ.

This clone was detected a few times. V and J are TRBV6-6 and TRBJ1-1; D unresolved. This CDR3 has 14 residues. Germline CDR1 reads MNHNY; CDR2 reads SVGAGI (reference sequence). The V end lost 2 bases, the J end lost 1 base, and 8 bases lay between the germline ends. The CDR3 reads CASSYHRGNTEAFF. Here the CDR3 DNA reads TGTGCCAGCAGTTACCATCGGGGGAACACTGAAGCTTTCTTT.

The gene calls are TRBV5-4 and TRBJ1-1, with D hard to call. The CDR3 is made up of 14 amino acids. V gave up 0 bases and J gave up 0 bases, with 6 bases separating them. Germline CDR1 reads SGHNT; CDR2 reads YYREEE (reference sequence). The CDR3 region is CASSLGGLNTEAFF. Here the CDR3 DNA reads TGTGCCAGCAGCTTGGGAGGGCTGAACACTGAAGCTTTCTTT.

The rearrangement links TRBV9 to TRBJ2-7, with 7 nucleotides matching TRBD1. CDR3 length equals 15 residues. Losses at the gene ends were 3 bases for V and 5 bases for J; bases not matched to a gene: 11. Germline-derived CDR1 and CDR2 are SGDLS and YYNGEE. DNA of the CDR3: TGTGCCAGCAGCGCAACTGACAGGGCAGCCCACGAGCAGTACTTC. Protein product: CASSATDRAAHEQYF.

The chain uses TRBV7-9 and TRBJ2-5; a weak D match, TRBD2 (6 bases). Germline-derived CDR1 and CDR2 are SEHNR and FQNEAQ (reference sequence). V gave up 5 bases and J gave up 5 bases, with 15 bases separating them. The CDR3 runs 14 residues. DNA for the CDR3: TGTGCCAGCAGCCCACTAGCTTTTCGTGAGACCCAGTACTTC. Translating gives CASSPLAFRETQYF.

In its sample, this clone was seen a few times. The chain recombines TRBV2 with TRBJ2-3; D unresolved. Germline V gives CDR1 SNHLY, CDR2 FYNNEI. Trimming pared 2 bases from V and 4 bases from J, leaving 7 bases between. The CDR3 extends over 13 amino acids. CDR3 bases: TGTGCCAGCAGTGAAATAGCTCCAGATACGCAGTATTTT. Protein product: CASSEIAPDTQYF.

The rearrangement joins TRBV11-3 to TRBJ2-1, with D possibly matching TRBD1 (5 bases). Trimming left V 1 base short and J 0 bases short, with 16 bases between. The CDR3 contains 18 residues. Germline CDR1 SGHNT, CDR2 YENEEA. The CDR3 spells CASSLGGGGHLSYNEQFF. DNA for the CDR3: TGTGCCAGCAGCTTAGGGGGCGGCGGACACCTCTCCTACAATGAGCAGTTCTTC.

In this sample, this clone turned up a few times. This chain uses TRBV7-9 with TRBJ2-7; no clear D. Trimming stripped 5 bases from V and 2 bases from J, with 4 bases between. CDR3 length: 11 residues. Germline V gene sequence: CDR1 SEHNR, CDR2 FQNEAQ (reference sequence). CDR3 DNA sequence: TGTGCCAGCAGCGAGACCTACGAGCAGTACTTC. As protein: CASSETYEQYF.

The rearrangement joins TRBV28 to TRBJ1-2, with 7 bases that match TRBD1. Germline V gene sequence: CDR1 MDHEN, CDR2 SYDVKM. J was trimmed by 8 bases and V by 4 bases; bases with no gene match: 10. There are 14 residues in the CDR3. CDR3 DNA sequence: TGTGCCAGCAGTTACCCGACAGGGAACTCGGGCTACACCTTC. Residues: CASSYPTGNSGYTF.

This clone occurred once. The conserved phenylalanine or tryptophan normally closing the CDR3 is absent here, so this likely arose from a read error. The chain has TRBV9 and TRBJ2-7, with D hard to call. Trimming took off 0 bases at V and 6 bases at J, with 22 bases between the two ends. Germline-derived CDR1 and CDR2 are SGDLS and YYNGEE. CDR3 length equals 17 residues. CDR3 sequence (DNA): TGTGCCAGCAGCGTAGGGATGGGTAGGTTGGGCGAGACCGAGCAGTACCTC. Translation: CASSVGMGRLGETEQYL.

This clone is labeled as medium-sized (0.01 to 0.1%). This chain connects TRBV12-5 to TRBJ1-2; unclear D gene. The CDR3 length is 13 residues. Germline V gene lookup returns CDR1 LGHNT and CDR2 FRNRAP. Between the trimmed V and J ends, which lost 4 bases and 4 bases, there was a span of 10 bases. The CDR3 DNA sequence: TGTGCTAGTGGTTCCTTATTGCTCTATGGCTACACCTTC. It is translated as CASGSLLLYGYTF.